The 32 T cell receptor beta chains below all came from one sample that was sequenced in a study of control samples from healthy donors and cancer patients (TCRdb year 2020). Libraries were built with the immunoSEQ multiplex PCR assay. The clones in this table, taken by TCRdb from immuneACCESS, are in-frame only. Not every clone is retained; where verified, under half of the shortfall comes from an unresolved V gene, and the cause of the rest is unknown. Counted in this sample were 70,000 to 80,000 clones; over 65% of them appeared once. The ten top clones hold roughly 16% of the sample. Material: blood. These receptors were taken from a man aged 50-59 years in good health.

Concerning this clone itself: The sample holds other DNA sequences that translate to the same CDR3. The chain carries TRBV15 and TRBJ2-7; D is unclear. Germline V gene lookup returns CDR1 LNHNV and CDR2 YYDKDF (reference sequence). V lost 0 bases, J lost 1 base, and 7 bases lay in between. This CDR3 contains 14 residues. Written as DNA, the CDR3 is TGTGCCACCAGCAGAGAGGTGACATCCTACGAGCAGTACTTC. It translates to CATSREVTSYEQYF.

J is TRBJ1-1 and V is TRBV3-1 (or the pseudogene TRBV3-2); D is undetermined. From germline, CDR1 is LGHDT and CDR2 YNNKEL (reference sequence). The CDR3 sequence is 12 residues long. V dropped 2 bases and J dropped 5 bases, with 6 bases sitting between them. The CDR3 here is CASSQRRTEAFF. The CDR3 coding sequence is TGTGCCAGCAGCCAAAGAAGGACTGAAGCTTTCTTT.

This clone qualifies as medium-sized. The J gene is TRBJ2-1, the V gene TRBV19, with a possible D match to TRBD2 (5 bases). Trimming took 4 bases from V and 0 from J, leaving 7 bases between them. The germline V gene has CDR1 LNHDA and CDR2 SQIVND (reference sequence). The length of the CDR3 is 14 residues. The CDR3 region is CASSTGGSYNEQFF. The CDR3 DNA follows: TGTGCCAGTAGTACCGGAGGCTCCTACAATGAGCAGTTCTTC.

This clone has more than one count but fewer than ten. The V call is TRBV27, the J call TRBJ1-6, with D perhaps matching TRBD1 (5 bases). The V end was cut by 7 bases, the J end by 10 bases, with 14 bases between. Germline CDR1 reads MNHEY; CDR2 reads SMNVEV (reference sequence). This CDR3 region has 13 residues. CDR3 coding DNA: TGTGCCAGCACCACCTTTGGGGACTCACCCCTCCACTTT. As protein: CASTTFGDSPLHF.

This clone was detected once. This chain links TRBV28 with TRBJ1-6; D is perhaps TRBD1 (6 bases). Trimming left V 4 bases short and J 6 bases short, with 10 bases between. The CDR3 extends over 14 amino acids. Per the germline V gene, CDR1 is MDHEN and CDR2 is SYDVKM. The CDR3 DNA reads TGTGCCAGCAGTTATGACAGGTCTAATTCACCCCTCCACTTT. It translates to CASSYDRSNSPLHF. Drawing the rest from reference TRBV28 and TRBJ1-6, the complete variable domain is DVKVTQSSRYLVKRTGEKVFLECVQDMDHENMFWYRQDPGLGLRLIYFSYDVKMKEKGDIPEGYSVSREKKERFSLILESASTNQTSMYLCASSYDRSNSPLHFGNGTRLTVT.

The chain joins TRBV11-3 to TRBJ2-7; D perhaps matches TRBD1 (5 bases). The V end was cut by 1 base, the J end by 3 bases, with 10 bases between. Germline CDR1 is SGHNT and CDR2 is YENEEA. The CDR3 sequence is 14 residues long. CDR3 sequence (DNA): TGTGCCAGCAGCTTAGTTGACAGTTACTACGAGCAGTACTTC. It translates to CASSLVDSYYEQYF. Complete variable domain (other parts from reference TRBV11-3 and TRBJ2-7): EAGVVQSPRYKIIEKKQPVAFWCNPISGHNTLYWYLQNLGQGPELLIRYENEEAVDDSQLPKDRFSAERLKGVDSTLKIQPAELGDSAVYLCASSLVDSYYEQYFGPGTRLTVT.

This chain connects TRBV25-1 to TRBJ1-2, with TRBD1 identical over 7 bases. Germline CDR1 MGHDK, CDR2 SYGVNS. The CDR3 loop spans 12 amino acids. V lost 6 bases to trimming and J lost 5 bases; unmatched junction nucleotides: 3. The CDR3 is CASRGQRYGYTF. The CDR3 nucleotides are TGTGCCAGCAGGGGACAGCGGTATGGCTACACCTTC.

The V and J genes are TRBV7-2 and TRBJ1-1, with TRBD1 matching 8 bases. V trimming: 4 bases; J trimming: 10 bases; junction bases outside the gene matches: 5. The CDR3 runs to 12 residues. Germline assignment: CDR1 SGHTA and CDR2 FQGNSA. This CDR3 is CASSSPGQGAFF. The DNA for the CDR3 is TGTGCCAGCAGCTCGCCTGGACAGGGAGCTTTCTTT.

This clone was seen only once. The gene calls are TRBV12-3 or TRBV12-4 and TRBJ2-3; D gene ambiguous. This CDR3 region has 12 residues. Between the trimmed V and J ends, which lost 8 bases and 6 bases, there was a span of 12 bases. CDR3 loop: CASRPSRDTQYF. In DNA, the CDR3 is TGTGCCAGCCGCCCATCCCGGGATACGCAGTATTTT.

V gene TRBV7-8 combines with J gene TRBJ2-7, with 9 bases lining up with TRBD2. The CDR3 loop spans 15 amino acids. After removal of 5 bases from V and 5 bases from J, the junction contained 10 bases not matched to a gene. Germline V lookup: CDR1 SGHVS, CDR2 FQNEAQ. CDR3 nucleotide sequence: TGTGCCAGCAGCCCACTGGGACTAGCAGCACACGAGCAGTACTTC. Its translation: CASSPLGLAAHEQYF.

This chain links TRBV6-5 with TRBJ2-7; D not certain. Trimming pared 6 bases from V and 0 bases from J, leaving 12 bases between. CDR1 and CDR2 from the germline V gene are MNHEY and SVGAGI. This CDR3 has 14 residues. The chain's CDR3 is CASSPGTDSYEQYF. DNA for the CDR3: TGTGCCAGCAGCCCAGGTACCGACTCCTACGAGCAGTACTTC.

V is TRBV27 and J is TRBJ1-6; D gene unclear. This CDR3 has 16 amino acids. With 2 bases removed from V and 8 bases from J, the gap between germline ends came to 16 bases. The germline V gene has CDR1 MNHEY and CDR2 SMNVEV (reference sequence). The chain's CDR3 is CASSLLPAGSDSPLHF. The CDR3 coding sequence is TGTGCCAGCAGTTTACTTCCCGCGGGATCGGATTCACCCCTCCACTTT.

The chain uses TRBV2 and TRBJ2-1; TRBD2 aligns across 8 bases. Germline values: CDR1 SNHLY, CDR2 FYNNEI. The CDR3 is made up of 16 amino acids. Trimming removed 1 base from V and 6 bases from J; junction bases left unmatched: 8. The CDR3 is CASSEERAGGRNEQFF. CDR3 in DNA: TGTGCCAGCAGTGAAGAGCGGGCGGGAGGACGCAATGAGCAGTTCTTC.

V usage is TRBV5-1 and J usage is TRBJ2-7; the D gene is possibly TRBD1 (5 bases). V lost 1 base to trimming and J lost 3 bases, with 11 bases between them. This CDR3 has 14 residues. Germline V gene data show CDR1 as SGHRS and CDR2 as YFSETQ. CDR3 in DNA: TGCGCCAGCAGCTTGTCTTGGCAGGGCTACGAGCAGTACTTC. Translated, it gives CASSLSWQGYEQYF. Variable domain in full (rest from reference TRBV5-1 and TRBJ2-7): KAGVTQTPRYLIKTRGQQVTLSCSPISGHRSVSWYQQTPGQGLQFLFEYFSETQRNKGNFPGRFSGRQFSNSRSEMNVSTLELGDSALYLCASSLSWQGYEQYFGPGTRLTVT.

The chain employs TRBV2 and TRBJ2-3; the D gene could be TRBD1 or TRBD2 (5 bases each). The CDR3 has 14 amino acids. V lost 8 bases and J lost 1, with 13 bases in between. The V gene's germline CDR1 is SNHLY and CDR2 FYNNEI. CDR3 sequence reads: CASGRDGGTDTQYF. In nucleotides, the CDR3 is TGTGCCAGCGGCCGGGACGGAGGCACAGATACGCAGTATTTT. The whole variable domain, filled in from reference TRBV2 and TRBJ2-3, reads EPEVTQTPSHQVTQMGQEVILRCVPISNHLYFYWYRQILGQKVEFLVSFYNNEISEKSEIFDDQFSVERPDGSNFTLKIRSTKLEDSAMYFCASGRDGGTDTQYFGPGTRLTVL.

The rearrangement uses TRBV7-3 and TRBJ1-1; no reliable D call. CDR1 and CDR2 (germline): SGHTA, FQGTGA. The CDR3 extends over 13 amino acids. Trimming removed 7 bases from V and 4 bases from J, with 13 bases in between. CDR3 DNA sequence: TGTGCCAGCACCCAGCGGGTGGGCACTGAAGCTTTCTTT. It specifies CASTQRVGTEAFF.

This chain uses TRBV25-1 with TRBJ2-7, with D uncertain. This CDR3 has 14 amino acids. Trimming cost V 6 bases and J 0 bases, with 12 bases left between them. The germline gives CDR1 MGHDK, CDR2 SYGVNS. The CDR3 region is CASSAIRDSYEQYF. In nucleotides, the CDR3 is TGTGCCAGCAGCGCCATTAGGGACTCCTACGAGCAGTACTTC.

This clone was recorded a few times. The rearrangement links TRBV5-1 to TRBJ2-7, with D unclear. V dropped 0 bases and J dropped 12 bases, with 16 bases sitting between them. CDR1 and CDR2 from the germline V gene are SGHRS and YFSETQ. This CDR3 comprises 13 residues. The CDR3 spells CASSLVKVSNGYF. The CDR3 DNA follows: TGCGCCAGCAGCTTGGTAAAGGTTAGTAACGGGTACTTC. Full variable domain (rest looked up from reference TRBV5-1 and TRBJ2-7): KAGVTQTPRYLIKTRGQQVTLSCSPISGHRSVSWYQQTPGQGLQFLFEYFSETQRNKGNFPGRFSGRQFSNSRSEMNVSTLELGDSALYLCASSLVKVSNGYFGPGTRLTVT.

The chain couples TRBV21-1 to TRBJ2-2; the D call in the table, TRBD2, was not verified against the DNA. TRBV21-1 is annotated as a pseudogene. The CDR3 covers 15 residues. The CDR3 is CASIPLASNTGELFF. In DNA form, the CDR3 reads TGTGCCAGCATCCCACTAGCCTCGAACACCGGGGAGCTGTTTTTT.

Regarding this clone: Other DNA sequences in this specimen translate into the identical CDR3. V and J are TRBV18 and TRBJ2-5; 9 nucleotides agree with TRBD2. The germline gives CDR1 KGHSH, CDR2 LQKENI. J gave up 4 bases and V 1 base, and 13 bases lay outside the gene matches. CDR3 length: 18 residues. The CDR3, as DNA: TGTGCCAGCTCACCACGAGGGCCTAGCGGGACGCGAGGAGAGACCCAGTACTTC. The encoded protein is CASSPRGPSGTRGETQYF.

This clone occurred once. The chain employs TRBV5-6 and TRBJ2-1, with D possibly TRBD2 on 6 matching bases. The CDR3 length is 17 residues. Between the trimmed V and J ends, which lost 1 base and 8 bases, there was a span of 22 bases. Germline V gene lookup returns CDR1 SGHDT and CDR2 YYEEEE. The CDR3 region is CASSLYGGTSNRDEQFF. The CDR3 coding sequence is TGTGCCAGCAGCTTGTATGGCGGGACCTCTAATCGGGATGAGCAGTTCTTC.

The chain recombines TRBV30 with TRBJ1-2; 8 bases are a match to TRBD1. CDR1 GTSNPN and CDR2 SVGIG come from the germline V gene (reference sequence). This CDR3 spans 12 amino acids. The J segment lost 8 bases and the V segment lost 2 bases, leaving 4 bases of the junction unmatched. The CDR3 DNA is TGTGCCTGGAGTCAGACAGGGGAAGGCTACACCTTC. Translated, it gives CAWSQTGEGYTF.

The chain joins TRBV5-1 to TRBJ2-1, with 8 bases that match TRBD2. Germline trimming cut 3 bases from V and 9 bases from J; bases unmatched to any gene: 11. Germline lookup yields CDR1 SGHRS and CDR2 YFSETQ. This CDR3 has 15 residues. The chain's CDR3 is CASSSTGTRRAEQFF. CDR3 coding DNA: TGCGCCAGCAGCTCTACCGGGACTAGAAGAGCTGAGCAGTTCTTC.

This clone was recorded at least ten times. The chain employs TRBV27 and TRBJ1-2; D is undetermined. The CDR3 consists of 15 residues. Germline loops: CDR1 MNHEY, CDR2 SMNVEV (reference sequence). V was trimmed by 2 bases and J by 4 bases, leaving 14 bases between them. CDR3 loop: CASSLGPTELYGYTF. The CDR3 bases are TGTGCCAGCAGTTTAGGCCCCACAGAGCTCTATGGCTACACCTTC.

The chain has TRBV7-2 and TRBJ2-1, with D tentatively TRBD1 or TRBD2 (6 bases each). The CDR3 is 15 residues long. Germline values: CDR1 SGHTA, CDR2 FQGNSA. V shed 4 bases and J shed 10 bases, with 20 bases lying between them. CDR3 nucleotides: TGTGCCAGCAGCTCCCTATGGGGGGCGTCGGGCGAGCAGTTCTTC. Translating it yields CASSSLWGASGEQFF.

The V and J genes are TRBV5-1 and TRBJ2-1; no clear D gene. The CDR3 sequence is 16 residues long. Germline values: CDR1 SGHRS, CDR2 YFSETQ. V was trimmed by 0 bases and J by 0 bases, leaving 10 bases between them. Here the CDR3 DNA reads TGCGCCAGCAGCTTGGCTTATACGAGCTCCTACAATGAGCAGTTCTTC. Translated: CASSLAYTSSYNEQFF.

The chain is built from TRBV5-6 and TRBJ2-7; a possible D gene is TRBD1 (5 bases). The V end lost 5 bases, the J end lost 0 bases, and 18 bases lay between the germline ends. The CDR3 runs to 16 residues. The germline gives CDR1 SGHDT, CDR2 YYEEEE. Written as DNA, the CDR3 is TGTGCCAGCAGTACAATCTTCAGGGTTTACTCCTACGAGCAGTACTTC. Protein: CASSTIFRVYSYEQYF.

This rearrangement joins TRBV2 to TRBJ2-5; D is possibly TRBD2 (6 bases). The CDR3 has 15 amino acids. V was cut by 4 bases and J by 4 bases, with 16 bases left in between. Germline V lookup: CDR1 SNHLY, CDR2 FYNNEI. CDR3 region: CASSGPREVGETQYF. In DNA, the CDR3 is TGTGCCAGCAGTGGACCGCGGGAAGTAGGAGAGACCCAGTACTTC.

This sequence joins TRBV19 and TRBJ1-2; D gene uncertain. This CDR3 is built from 15 residues. The ends were cut back, 3 bases at V and 1 base at J, with 12 bases in the middle. Germline CDR1 LNHDA, CDR2 SQIVND (reference sequence). The CDR3 region has the DNA TGTGCCAGTAGTATGAGGGTACTACGTAACTATGGCTACACCTTC. Encoded protein: CASSMRVLRNYGYTF.

This sequence joins TRBV18 and TRBJ2-3; D is possibly TRBD2 (5 bases). Germline CDR1 reads KGHSH; CDR2 reads LQKENI. The CDR3 covers 15 residues. V was pared by 4 bases and J by 2 bases, with 13 bases between. The CDR3 DNA is TGTGCCAGCTCACGGCGCAGCGGTGCCACAGATACGCAGTATTTT. Amino acid sequence: CASSRRSGATDTQYF.

The chain is built from TRBV4-3 and TRBJ2-1; 7 nucleotides match TRBD2. V lost 0 bases to trimming and J lost 2 bases; unmatched junction nucleotides: 4. The CDR3 is 16 amino acids. Germline lookup yields CDR1 LGHNA and CDR2 YSLEER. The CDR3 protein is CASSQEGGPPYNEQFF. The DNA of the CDR3 is TGCGCCAGCAGCCAAGAGGGAGGGCCGCCCTACAATGAGCAGTTCTTC.

V usage is TRBV6-2 or TRBV6-3 and J usage is TRBJ2-5; 9 positions match TRBD1. V shed 2 bases, J shed 0 bases, and the junction held 4 bases outside the gene matches. The CDR3 loop spans 16 amino acids. Germline V gives CDR1 MNHEY, CDR2 SVGEGT. CDR3 nucleotide sequence: TGTGCCAGCAGTTACGGGACAGGGTCGTACCAAGAGACCCAGTACTTC. Translating gives CASSYGTGSYQETQYF.